This T cell receptor beta chain was recorded in a study of vaccination and CD4 T cells after COVID-19. Study-wide context: By nasal swab PCR, the convalescent patients were SARS-CoV-2 positive, with ten or so mild cases and one severe.

At the Johns Hopkins FTIC core, DNA taken from cultured CD4+ T cells was sequenced by way of the Oncomine TCR Beta short-read assay. TCRdb redid the calling of the PCR reads with MiXCR, one entry per CDR3 protein. Among under 20,000 distinct CDR3 sequences listed, approximately 50% were seen once. The V gene's germline CDR1 is MRHNA and CDR2 SNTAGT. V shed 4 bases, J shed 4 bases, and the junction held 7 bases outside the gene matches. The CDR3 spans 15 residues. This sample's treatment: roughly ten-day PBMC culture with coronavirus spike peptide pools or control peptides (ViraFEST assay). ViraFEST expanded antigen-specific T cells with peptide pools, then sequenced TCRs. With regard to this clonotype: Its antigen is unidentified.

The specimen sequenced was CD4+ T cells from blood, cultured in vitro. The sequence derives from a human donor who had recovered from COVID-19. The chain is built from TRBV6-4 and TRBJ2-1, with TRBD1 matching 7 bases. CDR3: CASSAGTEVYNEQFF. The CDR3 DNA follows: TGTGCCAGCAGTGCCGGGACAGAAGTTTACAATGAGCAGTTCTTC.